The source of this T cell receptor (beta chain) is a study of T cells expressing NK-cell markers. The germline V gene encodes CDR1 SQVTM and CDR2 ANQGSEA. This CDR3 contains 13 residues. TCRdb processed the 5' RACE reads again and assigns one entry to each CDR3 protein, with no DNA. The sample totals about 400,000 distinct CDR3 sequences. Sequences were obtained from blood T cells: a sorted CD56 or NKG2C T cell subset, CD4+ or CD8+ T cells, or bulk PBMC T cells (not recorded which). The V call is TRBV29-1, the J call TRBJ2-1; no DNA is available, so the TRBD1 call from TCRdb remains unchecked. The sequence was collected from a woman aged 45-65 years in good health. CDR3 amino acids: CSVGGSVHNEQFF.